Below are 12 T cell receptor beta chains sequenced from a single sample in a study of cytomegalovirus exposure and HLA in healthy donors. The PCR had 60 Vbeta and 13 Jbeta primers. The data were produced by immunoSEQ multiplex PCR, yet TCRdb's version contains in-frame clones alone and is incomplete. Of roughly 140,000 clones listed, 55% to 70% are singletons. Sequenced material: PBMCs. These receptors were collected from a woman aged 25 to 45 in good health and CMV-seropositive.

J is TRBJ1-2 and V is TRBV6-5, with D tentatively TRBD1 (5 bases). The V end lost 6 bases, the J end lost 2 bases, and 13 bases lay between the germline ends. The CDR3 totals 14 residues. The germline CDR1 and CDR2 sequences are MNHEY and SVGAGI. CDR3 loop: CASSPPGLNYGYTF. CDR3 sequence (DNA): TGTGCCAGCAGCCCCCCGGGACTCAACTATGGCTACACCTTC.

The chain joins TRBV7-8 to TRBJ2-7, with D unclear. V was pared by 5 bases and J by 0 bases, with 8 bases between. The CDR3 sequence is 13 residues long. CDR1 is SGHVS, CDR2 FQNEAQ, per germline. The CDR3 region is CASSPLSSYEQYF. The DNA for the CDR3 is TGTGCCAGCAGCCCTCTATCCTCCTACGAGCAGTACTTC. The full variable domain, completed using reference TRBV7-8 and TRBJ2-7, is GAGVSQSPRYKVAKRGQDVALRCDPISGHVSLFWYQQALGQGPEFLTYFQNEAQLDKSGLPSDRFFAERPEGSVSTLKIQRTQQEDSAVYLCASSPLSSYEQYFGPGTRLTVT.

This clone has just one count. The genes are TRBV4-1 and TRBJ1-5; 8 nucleotides match TRBD1. Germline V gene lookup returns CDR1 MGHRA and CDR2 YSYEKL. The ends lost 1 base at V and 6 bases at J; junction bases unmatched: 17. The CDR3 extends over 19 amino acids. CDR3 sequence reads: CASSQVPGQVFAWGQPQHF. Written as DNA, the CDR3 is TGCGCCAGCAGCCAAGTTCCGGGACAGGTTTTTGCCTGGGGTCAGCCCCAGCATTTT.

Written as DNA, the CDR3 is TGTGCCAGCAGTTCCCGGGACAGGGTCCGAGAGACCCAGTACTTC. Translated: CASSSRDRVRETQYF. The chain couples TRBV27 to TRBJ2-5, with 9 bases fitting TRBD1. The trim removed 4 bases at V and 4 bases at J, leaving 7 bases unmatched. This CDR3 contains 15 residues. Per germline, CDR1 MNHEY and CDR2 SMNVEV (reference sequence).

This clone was seen just once. The chain couples TRBV7-9 to TRBJ2-5; the D gene is possibly TRBD1 (6 bases). The ends were cut back, 3 bases at V and 5 bases at J, with 10 bases in the middle. Germline assignment: CDR1 SEHNR and CDR2 FQNEAQ (reference sequence). The CDR3 is made up of 13 amino acids. The CDR3 sequence: CASSLAGVETQYF. DNA of the CDR3: TGTGCCAGCAGCTTGGCAGGGGTGGAGACCCAGTACTTC.

The rearrangement links TRBV19 to TRBJ2-1; 12 bases align to TRBD2. V lost 8 bases to trimming and J lost 7 bases; unmatched junction nucleotides: 12. This CDR3 contains 16 residues. Germline CDR1 and CDR2: LNHDA and SQIVND (reference sequence). CDR3 amino acids: CASSNIGTSGRNEQFF. The CDR3 bases are TGTGCCAGTTCTAATATAGGGACTAGCGGGCGTAATGAGCAGTTCTTC. Complete variable domain (other parts from reference TRBV19 and TRBJ2-1): DGGITQSPKYLFRKEGQNVTLSCEQNLNHDAMYWYRQDPGQGLRLIYYSQIVNDFQKGDIAEGYSVSREKKESFPLTVTSAQKNPTAFYLCASSNIGTSGRNEQFFGPGTRLTVL.

This clone has a single count. The chain couples TRBV27 to TRBJ1-5, with TRBD1 matching 8 bases. The CDR3 sequence is 14 residues long. Germline CDR1 and CDR2: MNHEY and SMNVEV (reference sequence). With 7 bases clipped from V and 4 bases from J, the junction kept 6 bases outside the gene matches. This CDR3 reads CASNMQGANQPQHF. The CDR3 region has the DNA TGTGCCAGCAATATGCAGGGGGCGAATCAGCCCCAGCATTTT.

As to this clone: Its ends do not fully match the called genes, so a read error is possible. The chain couples TRBV13 to TRBJ1-5, with TRBD1 identical over 7 bases. The CDR3 spans 14 residues. Per the germline V gene, CDR1 is PRHDT and CDR2 is FYEKMQ (reference sequence). CDR3 DNA: TGTGCCAGCAGTTTAGGGACAGCAAATCAGCCCCAGCATTTT. Its translation: CASSLGTANQPQHF.

This chain links TRBV10-3 with TRBJ1-2; D call uncertain. CDR1 is ENHRY and CDR2 is SYGVKD in the germline V gene. The CDR3 is 14 amino acids. Trimming pared 0 bases from V and 2 bases from J, leaving 7 bases between. For the CDR3, the DNA is TGTGCCATCAGTGAGTCGGTAGAGAACTATGGCTACACCTTC. Residues: CAISESVENYGYTF.

This sequence joins TRBV2 and TRBJ2-3, with 9 bases fitting TRBD2. J lost 2 bases, V lost 7 bases, and 13 bases had no gene match. The CDR3 is 17 residues long. Germline CDR1 SNHLY, CDR2 FYNNEI. The DNA for the CDR3 is TGTGCCAGCAAGAGGGCTAGCGGGGTCCTTTCCACAGATACGCAGTATTTT. This encodes CASKRASGVLSTDTQYF.

This clone was seen once. This chain uses TRBV30 with TRBJ2-5; the D gene is possibly TRBD2 (6 bases). The CDR3 covers 14 residues. Germline-derived CDR1 and CDR2 are GTSNPN and SVGIG (reference sequence). V was cut by 2 bases and J by 1 base, with 11 bases left in between. CDR3 protein: CAWSMVRGQETQYF. For the CDR3, the DNA is TGTGCCTGGAGTATGGTGCGGGGCCAAGAGACCCAGTACTTC.

This clone appeared a few times. The chain couples TRBV7-2 to TRBJ2-2, with 8 bases identical to TRBD2. The V and J ends lost 1 base and 2 bases, in that order; junction bases with no gene match: 6. The CDR3 has 17 residues. Germline V lookup: CDR1 SGHTA, CDR2 FQGNSA. The DNA for the CDR3 is TGTGCCAGCAGCTTAGTCGGTAGCGGGACAAACACCGGGGAGCTGTTTTTT. Protein sequence: CASSLVGSGTNTGELFF.